This T cell receptor (beta chain) was retrieved from a study of human T cells and chemical hapten exposure. Turning to the study itself: Small differences in pooled library volume mainly drove the variation in TCR yields per sample.

The study used a library that attached unique molecular identifiers to individual cDNA molecules. Original processing notes: Samples held a median of around 96,000 TCRs, range about 23,224–750,000. Each CDR3 protein is one row after TCRdb ran MiXCR on the 5' RACE reads. TCRdb, not the original authors, processed these V and J calls. The sample has approximately 81,000 distinct CDR3 sequences; approximately 7.7% are singletons. Study-wide results and limits: TCRs exceeding 1 in 1000 frequency stayed unchanged with DPC sensitization.

Trimming removed 6 bases from V and 6 bases from J, with 19 bases in between. Germline CDR1 and CDR2: SGHDT and YYEEEE. The CDR3 length is 14 residues. This clonotype came up a few times. Its antigen is not known. Total RNA extraction was carried out from unfractionated whole blood. The chain links TRBV5-6 to TRBJ2-7; a possible D gene is TRBD2 (6 bases). This TCR came from a male donor in good health. This chain's CDR3 is CASTLLRAGIEQYF. The CDR3 DNA reads TGTGCCAGCACCCTCCTAAGGGCGGGAATCGAGCAGTACTTC.